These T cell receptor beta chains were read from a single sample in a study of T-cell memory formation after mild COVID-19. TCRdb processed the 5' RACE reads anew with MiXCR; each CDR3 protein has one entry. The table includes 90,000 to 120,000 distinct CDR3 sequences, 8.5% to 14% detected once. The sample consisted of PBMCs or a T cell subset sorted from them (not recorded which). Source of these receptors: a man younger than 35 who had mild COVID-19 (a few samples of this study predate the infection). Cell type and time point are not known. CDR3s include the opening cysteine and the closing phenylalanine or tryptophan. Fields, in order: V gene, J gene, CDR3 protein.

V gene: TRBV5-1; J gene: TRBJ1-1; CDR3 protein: CASSFWTGTNTEAFF
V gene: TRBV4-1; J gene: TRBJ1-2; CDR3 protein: CASRQPIGGYTF
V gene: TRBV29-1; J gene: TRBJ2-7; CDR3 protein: CSVPGQGAYEQYF
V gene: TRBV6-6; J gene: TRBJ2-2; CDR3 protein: CASSPLQGSRTGELFF
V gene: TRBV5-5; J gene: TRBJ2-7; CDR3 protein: CASSLEGFEQYF
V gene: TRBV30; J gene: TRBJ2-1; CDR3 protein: CAWLPGGNEQFF
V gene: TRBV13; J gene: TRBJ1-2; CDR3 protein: CASIVRDRVYGYTF
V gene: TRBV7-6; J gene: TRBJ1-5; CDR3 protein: CASSPGQGSNQPQHF
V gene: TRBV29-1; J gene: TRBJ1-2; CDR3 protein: CSVALDSESYGYTF
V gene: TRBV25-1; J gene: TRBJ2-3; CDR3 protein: CASSVTGGWADTQYF
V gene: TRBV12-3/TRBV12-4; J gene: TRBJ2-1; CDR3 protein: CASSRRARQVGQFF
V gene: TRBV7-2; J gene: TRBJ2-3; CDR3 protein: CASIRGGSSTDTQYF